These 31 T cell receptor beta chains came from one sample sequenced in a study of shared clonotypes between healthy human individuals (dated by TCRdb to 2018 to 2020). The library was obtained by the immunoSEQ multiplex PCR assay. Held by TCRdb, this immuneACCESS table contains in-frame sequences only and omits some clones. Under half of the omission traces to an unresolved V gene where checked; the cause of the rest is unknown. In this sample the table shows about half a million clones, roughly 80% of which occur a single time. The ten largest account for about 13% of the sample. Material: PBMCs. The receptors shown here come from a woman in her thirties or forties in good health. Some clones in this sample may be carry-over from other donors' samples.

Concerning this clone: Only one base separates this from a far larger clonotype, so it likely reflects a read error. The chain carries TRBV13 and TRBJ1-1; D is undetermined. The CDR3 sequence is 14 residues long. Deletions cut 0 bases from V and 4 bases from J, with 9 bases between. Germline values: CDR1 PRHDT, CDR2 FYEKMQ (reference sequence). The CDR3: CASSLGRTGTEAFF. CDR3 DNA sequence: TGTGCCAGCAGCTTAGGCAGGACTGGCACTGAAGCTTTCTTT.

This clone was seen at least ten times. The genes are TRBV6-1 and TRBJ1-2, with 8 bases that match TRBD1. Germline CDR1 is MNHNS and CDR2 is SASEGT. V lost 10 bases, J lost 5 bases, and 15 bases stayed unmatched. The CDR3 is 15 residues long. The chain's CDR3 is CATAEGDRPSYGYTF. The CDR3 nucleotides read TGTGCCACCGCCGAGGGGGACAGGCCTAGTTATGGCTACACCTTC.

In this sample, this clone turned up once. The chain uses TRBV30 and TRBJ1-1, with a tentative D call TRBD1 (5 bases). CDR1 and CDR2 from the germline V gene are GTSNPN and SVGIG (reference sequence). The CDR3 extends over 15 amino acids. Trimming removed 3 bases from V and 0 bases from J, with 14 bases in between. CDR3 DNA: TGTGCCTGGAGGATTGTACAGGTCATGAACACTGAAGCTTTCTTT. This codes for CAWRIVQVMNTEAFF.

V usage is TRBV7-9 and J usage is TRBJ1-4; D gene uncertain. The V end lost 6 bases, the J end lost 3 bases, and 11 bases lay between the germline ends. The CDR3 length is 14 residues. Looked up from germline, CDR1 is SEHNR and CDR2 is FQNEAQ (reference sequence). CDR3 region: CASSIPQPNEKLFF. The DNA for the CDR3 is TGTGCCAGCAGTATCCCCCAGCCTAATGAAAAACTGTTTTTT.

The chain uses TRBV7-9 and TRBJ1-2; D gene ambiguous. Germline V gene data show CDR1 as SEHNR and CDR2 as FQNEAQ (reference sequence). This CDR3 has 14 residues. Trimming pared 4 bases from V and 8 bases from J, leaving 17 bases between. The CDR3 sequence is CASSSSTEKAGYTF. CDR3 bases: TGTGCCAGCAGCTCGTCGACGGAAAAGGCGGGCTACACCTTC.

The chain recombines TRBV6-1 with TRBJ1-5, with a weak D call TRBD1 (6 bases). Deletions cut 5 bases from V and 8 bases from J, with 13 bases between. The germline CDR1 and CDR2 sequences are MNHNS and SASEGT. The CDR3 runs to 13 residues. The CDR3 DNA follows: TGTGCCAGCAGTACAGGGATTGTAGAGCCCCAGCATTTT. This translates into CASSTGIVEPQHF.

The chain uses TRBV4-1 and TRBJ2-2, with D maybe TRBD2 (6 bases). This CDR3 contains 14 residues. Trimming shortened V by 5 bases and J by 5 bases, and 12 bases separated the two germline ends. The germline CDR1 and CDR2 sequences are MGHRA and YSYEKL. The CDR3 protein is CASSTSYLTGELFF. The CDR3 DNA reads TGCGCCAGCAGCACTAGCTATTTGACCGGGGAGCTGTTTTTT.

This chain links TRBV11-1 with TRBJ1-1; D might be TRBD1 (5 bases). This CDR3 spans 15 amino acids. Trimming left V 1 base short and J 1 base short, with 10 bases between. Germline V gene sequence: CDR1 SGHAT, CDR2 FQDESV (reference sequence). CDR3 sequence: CASSLDRQQNTEAFF. CDR3 nucleotides: TGTGCCAGCAGCTTAGATAGACAGCAGAACACTGAAGCTTTCTTT.

The chain combines TRBV15 with TRBJ1-1; 7 positions match TRBD1. The V gene end was trimmed by 5 bases and the J gene end by 8 bases; junction bases not matched to a gene: 8. The CDR3 consists of 13 residues. Germline lookup yields CDR1 LNHNV and CDR2 YYDKDF (reference sequence). CDR3: CATSRTRDREAFF. The CDR3 DNA is TGTGCCACCAGCCGTACTCGGGACAGAGAAGCTTTCTTT.

The chain combines TRBV20-1 with TRBJ2-3; the D is unclear. V was pared by 4 bases and J by 7 bases, with 9 bases between. CDR1 is DFQATT and CDR2 is SNEGSKA in the germline V gene (reference sequence). This CDR3 is 11 amino acids long. The CDR3 sequence: CSAKPPNTQYF. For the CDR3, the DNA is TGCAGTGCTAAACCCCCCAATACGCAGTATTTT.

This clone came up a few times. The V and J genes are TRBV7-9 and TRBJ1-5; D gene unclear. The CDR3 contains 13 residues. Trimming pared 1 base from V and 7 bases from J, leaving 8 bases between. The germline V gene encodes CDR1 SEHNR and CDR2 FQNEAQ (reference sequence). The CDR3 reads CASSLGGEQPQHF. CDR3 in DNA: TGTGCCAGCAGCTTAGGTGGGGAACAGCCCCAGCATTTT. Filled out from reference TRBV7-9 and TRBJ1-5, the complete variable domain reads DTGVSQNPRHKITKRGQNVTFRCDPISEHNRLYWYRQTLGQGPEFLTYFQNEAQLEKSRLLSDRFSAERPKGSFSTLEIQRTEQGDSAMYLCASSLGGEQPQHFGDGTRLSIL.

This chain's CDR3 is CASSPRWQGASNEQFF. As DNA, the CDR3 is TGTGCCAGCAGCCCTAGGTGGCAGGGGGCGAGCAATGAGCAGTTCTTC. The rearrangement joins TRBV11-2 to TRBJ2-1; TRBD1 aligns across 8 bases. The CDR3 covers 16 residues. Looked up from germline, CDR1 is SGHAT and CDR2 is FQNNGV. V shed 5 bases, J shed 6 bases, and the junction held 12 bases outside the gene matches.

As to this clone: A far more abundant clone sits one base away, making this likely a read error. The chain has TRBV29-1 and TRBJ2-1; possible D gene TRBD1, 7 bases. The CDR3 length is 15 residues. Germline values: CDR1 SQVTM, CDR2 ANQGSEA. V shed 4 bases and J shed 7 bases, with 20 bases lying between them. CDR3 region: CSVARRGLGPNEQFF. The CDR3 bases are TGCAGCGTTGCCCGGAGGGGGCTGGGTCCGAATGAGCAGTTCTTC.

The rearrangement links TRBV7-2 to TRBJ2-3; D call uncertain. This CDR3 is built from 15 residues. Trimming shortened V by 3 bases and J by 6 bases, and 16 bases separated the two germline ends. CDR1 and CDR2 (germline): SGHTA, FQGNSA. The CDR3 coding sequence is TGTGCCAGCAGCTTGAGTCGCGTGGGCCCCGATACGCAGTATTTT. It translates to CASSLSRVGPDTQYF.

CDR3 protein: CASRTQGNTEAFF. CDR3 in DNA: TGTGCCAGCAGAACACAGGGGAACACTGAAGCTTTCTTT. The chain is built from TRBV2 and TRBJ1-1, with D possibly being TRBD1 (6 bases). This CDR3 is built from 13 residues. V lost 6 bases, J lost 1 base, and 9 bases lay in between. Germline V gives CDR1 SNHLY, CDR2 FYNNEI. Supplemented by reference TRBV2 and TRBJ1-1, the full variable domain reads EPEVTQTPSHQVTQMGQEVILRCVPISNHLYFYWYRQILGQKVEFLVSFYNNEISEKSEIFDDQFSVERPDGSNFTLKIRSTKLEDSAMYFCASRTQGNTEAFFGQGTRLTVV.

The chain links TRBV28 to TRBJ2-2, with 11 bases aligning to TRBD2. Germline CDR1 MDHEN, CDR2 SYDVKM. The CDR3 sequence is 14 residues long. With V trimmed by 7 bases and J by 7 bases, 5 bases remained unmatched. CDR3 region: CASISTSGVGELFF. For the CDR3, the DNA is TGTGCCAGCATCTCGACTAGCGGGGTCGGGGAGCTGTTTTTT.

As concerns this clone: Given a far larger clone just one base away, this is likely a sequencing read error. V usage is TRBV6-1 and J usage is TRBJ1-1, with D maybe TRBD1 (6 bases). The CDR3 consists of 15 residues. V was cut by 4 bases and J by 5 bases, with 17 bases left in between. Germline CDR1 MNHNS, CDR2 SASEGT. CDR3 sequence reads: CASSVGTTGSTEAFF. The CDR3 region has the DNA TGTGCCAGCAGTGTTGGGACGACAGGTTCGACTGAAGCTTTCTTT.

V is TRBV9 and J is TRBJ2-5, with TRBD2 matching 14 bases. The CDR3 covers 16 residues. The germline gives CDR1 SGDLS, CDR2 YYNGEE. V lost 5 bases, J lost 2 bases, and 5 bases stayed unmatched. The CDR3 nucleotides read TGTGCCAGCAGTGAAGGACTAGCGGGAGGACAAGAGACCCAGTACTTC. Its translation is CASSEGLAGGQETQYF.

In regard to this clone: Since a far larger clone is one base different, this is likely a read error. The CDR3 DNA reads TGCAGCGCTGGACTAGCGGGAGCCGGAGATCAGTTCTTC. Protein sequence: CSAGLAGAGDQFF. J is TRBJ2-1 and V is TRBV29-1, with 13 bases lining up with TRBD2. The germline V gene has CDR1 SQVTM and CDR2 ANQGSEA. This CDR3 contains 13 residues. Losses at the gene ends were 7 bases for V and 13 bases for J; bases not matched to a gene: 10.

As to this clone: Only one base separates this from a far larger clonotype, so it likely reflects a read error. The rearrangement uses TRBV5-4 and TRBJ2-5; 9 nucleotides line up with TRBD2. Germline lookup yields CDR1 SGHNT and CDR2 YYREEE (reference sequence). CDR3 length equals 14 residues. Written as DNA, the CDR3 is TGTTCCAGCAGCTTGGACGGGACTAGCCAGACCCAGTACTTC. It encodes CSSSLDGTSQTQYF.

The chain is built from TRBV28 and TRBJ2-1, with 7 bases matching TRBD2. The CDR3 runs 16 residues. The germline V gene has CDR1 MDHEN and CDR2 SYDVKM. The V gene end was trimmed by 1 base and the J gene end by 6 bases; junction bases not matched to a gene: 9. CDR3 DNA sequence: TGTGCCAGCAGTTTATCCACCGGACTAGTCTTCAATGAGCAGTTCTTC. It translates to CASSLSTGLVFNEQFF.

Details on this clone: One end of the junction varies from germline; a read error may be responsible. The chain couples TRBV2 to TRBJ1-5; no clear D. The CDR3 totals 12 residues. Germline V gives CDR1 SNHLY, CDR2 FYNNEI. CDR3 bases: TGTGCCAGCAAATGGAGAAATCAGCCACAGCATTTT. This encodes CASKWRNQPQHF.

The chain combines TRBV5-4 with TRBJ1-5; tentative D call: TRBD1 (5 bases). CDR1 and CDR2 from the germline V gene are SGHNT and YYREEE (reference sequence). V gave up 4 bases and J gave up 7 bases, with 18 bases separating them. The CDR3 is 15 amino acids. The chain's CDR3 is CASSLDRTLGQPQHF. The CDR3 nucleotides read TGTGCCAGCAGCCTCGACAGAACCCTGGGGCAGCCCCAGCATTTT.

The chain employs TRBV27 and TRBJ1-4; maybe TRBD1 (5 bases). The CDR3 contains 17 residues. Trimming took 5 bases from V and 7 from J, leaving 23 bases between them. Germline V gives CDR1 MNHEY, CDR2 SMNVEV (reference sequence). The CDR3 sequence is CASSLRGRAPSIEKLFF. CDR3 DNA: TGTGCCAGCAGTCTCCGGGGGAGGGCGCCGTCTATTGAAAAACTGTTTTTT. Full variable domain (outside the CDR3, taken from reference TRBV27 and TRBJ1-4): EAQVTQNPRYLITVTGKKLTVTCSQNMNHEYMSWYRQDPGLGLRQIYYSMNVEVTDKGDVPEGYKVSRKEKRNFPLILESPSPNQTSLYFCASSLRGRAPSIEKLFFGSGTQLSVL.

In this sample, this clone turned up once. The chain carries TRBV5-1 and TRBJ1-4; TRBD1 aligns across 7 bases. This CDR3 is built from 13 residues. Germline loops: CDR1 SGHRS, CDR2 YFSETQ. Unmatched junction bases numbered 5, after V lost 5 bases and J lost 7 bases. This CDR3 reads CASRPTGVEKLFF. The CDR3 DNA follows: TGCGCCAGCAGGCCTACAGGGGTTGAAAAACTGTTTTTT.

This clone was detected once. V gene TRBV5-1 combines with J gene TRBJ1-1, with D perhaps matching TRBD1 (5 bases). V gave up 4 bases and J gave up 3 bases, with 10 bases separating them. This CDR3 comprises 13 residues. Germline loops: CDR1 SGHRS, CDR2 YFSETQ. CDR3 in amino acids: CASSPSGDTEAFF. The CDR3 nucleotides are TGCGCCAGCAGCCCCTCGGGGGACACTGAAGCTTTCTTT. The full variable domain, its missing parts supplied by reference TRBV5-1 and TRBJ1-1, is KAGVTQTPRYLIKTRGQQVTLSCSPISGHRSVSWYQQTPGQGLQFLFEYFSETQRNKGNFPGRFSGRQFSNSRSEMNVSTLELGDSALYLCASSPSGDTEAFFGQGTRLTVV.

This clone has only one observation. This could be a read error, since a much larger clone is one nucleotide away. The chain recombines TRBV5-1 with TRBJ2-1, with 10 bases lining up with TRBD1. V dropped 4 bases and J dropped 9; count of bases not matched to a gene: 4. In germline, CDR1 is SGHRS, CDR2 YFSETQ. This CDR3 comprises 13 residues. The chain's CDR3 is CASSMTGGSEQFF. CDR3 coding DNA: TGCGCCAGCAGCATGACAGGGGGCAGTGAGCAGTTCTTC. Variable domain in full (rest from reference TRBV5-1 and TRBJ2-1): KAGVTQTPRYLIKTRGQQVTLSCSPISGHRSVSWYQQTPGQGLQFLFEYFSETQRNKGNFPGRFSGRQFSNSRSEMNVSTLELGDSALYLCASSMTGGSEQFFGPGTRLTVL.

About this clone itself: A single base separates this from a much larger clone, so it may be a read error. The CDR3 DNA reads TGTGCCAGCAGCCATAGACAGTTAAACACTGAAGCTTTCTTT. Translating gives CASSHRQLNTEAFF. This chain uses TRBV11-2 with TRBJ1-1, with D possibly being TRBD1 (5 bases). CDR1 SGHAT and CDR2 FQNNGV come from the germline V gene. V dropped 5 bases and J dropped 2 bases, with 12 bases sitting between them. The CDR3 has 14 amino acids.

The rearrangement joins TRBV6-5 to TRBJ2-7; tentatively, D is TRBD1 (6 bases). CDR1 is MNHEY and CDR2 is SVGAGI in the germline V gene. This CDR3 spans 13 amino acids. V shed 7 bases and J shed 0 bases, with 10 bases lying between them. The CDR3: CASTRGPSYEQYF. The CDR3, as DNA: TGTGCCAGCACCAGGGGCCCCTCCTACGAGCAGTACTTC.

This chain connects TRBV6-4 to TRBJ2-2, with TRBD2 matching 12 bases. The CDR3 has 15 residues. The junction had 5 bases not matched to a gene; V was cut back by 7 bases and J by 5 bases. Looked up from germline, CDR1 is MRHNA and CDR2 is SNTAGT. The CDR3 bases are TGTGCCAGCACGAGTCTAGCGGGAGGGACCGGGGAGCTGTTTTTT. Its protein product is CASTSLAGGTGELFF.

Comments on this clone: A read error is likely here: a far larger clone is one base away. No conserved phenylalanine or tryptophan ends this CDR3, so it is likely a read error. J is TRBJ2-7 and V is TRBV18; 8 nucleotides line up with TRBD2. The CDR3 has 15 amino acids. Germline-derived CDR1 and CDR2 are KGHSH and LQKENI. Unmatched junction bases numbered 8, after V lost 6 bases and J lost 1 base. CDR3 nucleotides: TGTGCCAGCTCTCAGACGGCTAGCGGGTCCTACGAGCAGTACTCC. Translated: CASSQTASGSYEQYS.